The sequence of this T cell receptor beta chain was determined in a study of control samples from healthy donors and cancer patients. The CDR3 consists of 14 residues. Germline V gene lookup returns CDR1 WSHSY and CDR2 SAAADI. Trimming took off 3 bases at V and 7 bases at J, with 15 bases between the two ends. A few counts support this clone. The method was immunoSEQ multiplex PCR; TCRdb's version includes in-frame clones alone and lacks a portion of them. The repertoire consists of some 78,000 clones, with roughly nine tenths occurring once and the leading ten covering 7.5% to 8%. The specimen sequenced was blood. The chain combines TRBV10-2 with TRBJ1-1; a weak D match, TRBD1 (5 bases). This clonotype was obtained from a woman in her sixties in good health. The CDR3 protein is CASSDLGGNDEAFF. The CDR3 nucleotides read TGCGCCAGCAGTGACCTCGGGGGTAACGATGAAGCTTTCTTT.